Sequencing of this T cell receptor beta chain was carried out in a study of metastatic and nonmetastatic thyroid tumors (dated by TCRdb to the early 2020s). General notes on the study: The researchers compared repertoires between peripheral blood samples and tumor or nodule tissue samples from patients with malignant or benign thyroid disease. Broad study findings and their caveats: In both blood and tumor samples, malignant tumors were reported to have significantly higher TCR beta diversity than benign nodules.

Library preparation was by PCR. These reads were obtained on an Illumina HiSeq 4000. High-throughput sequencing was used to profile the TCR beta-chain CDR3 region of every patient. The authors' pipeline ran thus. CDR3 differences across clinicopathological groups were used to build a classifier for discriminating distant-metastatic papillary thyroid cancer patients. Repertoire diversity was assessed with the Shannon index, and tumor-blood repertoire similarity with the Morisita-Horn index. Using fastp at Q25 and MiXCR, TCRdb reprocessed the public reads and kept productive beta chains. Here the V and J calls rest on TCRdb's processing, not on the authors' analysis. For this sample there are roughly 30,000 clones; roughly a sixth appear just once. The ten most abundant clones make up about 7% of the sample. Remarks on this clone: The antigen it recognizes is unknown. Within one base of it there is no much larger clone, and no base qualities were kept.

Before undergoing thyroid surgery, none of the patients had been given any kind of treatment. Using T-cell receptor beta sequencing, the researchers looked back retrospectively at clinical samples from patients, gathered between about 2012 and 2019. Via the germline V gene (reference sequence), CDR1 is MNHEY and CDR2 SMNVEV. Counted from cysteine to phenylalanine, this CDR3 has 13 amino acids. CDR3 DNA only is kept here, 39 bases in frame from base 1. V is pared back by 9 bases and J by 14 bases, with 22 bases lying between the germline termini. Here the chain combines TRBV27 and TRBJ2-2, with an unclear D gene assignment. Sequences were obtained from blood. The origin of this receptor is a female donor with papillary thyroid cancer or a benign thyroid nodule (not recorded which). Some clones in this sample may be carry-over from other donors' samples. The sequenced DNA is TGTGCCAGGGATGACCCGAACACCGGGTATCTGTTTTTT. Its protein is CARDDPNTGYLFF.